The subject of this entry is one TCR beta chain. Antigen unknown. This sample stems from a study of early stage breast cancer tumors. The wider study: Of 15 to 20 invasive breast tumors, about a dozen were hormone receptor-positive, HER2-negative. Invasive lobular carcinomas made up about 30% of the 12 ER+/PR+/HER2- tumors. Overall study findings and caveats: Blood repertoires resembled normal breast more than tumor. Enriched TCRB sequences shared across patients were mostly commonly generated sequences.

The repertoire was sequenced with immunoSEQ multiplex PCR; TCRdb's copy has only in-frame clones and lacks some. The sample carries about 50,000 clones, about 80% recorded once. The ends lost 3 bases at V and 4 bases at J; junction bases unmatched: 4. The germline gives CDR1 LNHDA, CDR2 SQIVND (reference sequence). The CDR3 sequence is 14 residues long. The chain uses TRBV19 and TRBJ1-2, with TRBD1 matching 8 bases. The receptor's source is a person aged 25 to 39 with breast cancer. The sample comprised blood. CDR3 region: CASSMAGGVYGYTF. For the CDR3, the DNA is TGTGCCAGTAGTATGGCAGGGGGCGTCTATGGCTACACCTTC.